These 12 T cell receptor beta chains were sequenced from one sample in a study of shared clonotypes between healthy human individuals. Profiling relied on immunoSEQ multiplex PCR, and the TCRdb table lists in-frame clones only, not all of them. Of about 2.4 million clones in the sample, 93% are singletons; the top ten hold approximately 0.36%. Specimen: naive CD4+ T cells from PBMCs. Specified subset: CD45RA+ positively selected. The receptors shown here come from a man between 18 and 35 years old in good health. Some clones in this sample may be carry-over from other donors' samples.

The rearrangement joins TRBV6-1 to TRBJ1-2, with D uncertain. The V end lost 2 bases, the J end lost 4 bases, and 11 bases lay between the germline ends. This CDR3 has 14 amino acids. From germline, CDR1 is MNHNS and CDR2 SASEGT. As DNA, the CDR3 is TGTGCCAGCAGTGAAATGACGGGTCCCTATGGCTACACCTTC. Residues: CASSEMTGPYGYTF.

The rearrangement joins TRBV6-5 to TRBJ2-2; D perhaps matches TRBD1 (5 bases). In germline, CDR1 is MNHEY, CDR2 SVGAGI. V was shortened by 7 bases and J by 2 bases, with 11 bases between the two germline ends. This CDR3 contains 14 residues. The DNA of the CDR3 is TGTGCCAGCAAAACACAGGTTAACACCGGGGAGCTGTTTTTT. Translating it yields CASKTQVNTGELFF.

This chain joins TRBV5-4 and TRBJ2-1; possible D gene TRBD2, 6 bases. The V gene's germline CDR1 is SGHNT and CDR2 YYREEE (reference sequence). Trimming cost V 7 bases and J 1 base, with 15 bases left between them. This CDR3 is 15 amino acids long. The CDR3 here is CASRWDFLSYNEQFF. In DNA, the CDR3 is TGTGCCAGCCGATGGGACTTCTTATCCTACAATGAGCAGTTCTTC.

V usage is TRBV9 and J usage is TRBJ2-3; D gene ambiguous. The CDR3 totals 15 residues. CDR1 is SGDLS, CDR2 YYNGEE, per germline. The V end was cut by 1 base, the J end by 5 bases, with 14 bases between. CDR3: CASSVMGLVGDTQYF. DNA of the CDR3: TGTGCCAGCAGCGTAATGGGTCTAGTCGGAGATACGCAGTATTTT.

V and J are TRBV7-7 and TRBJ2-5; 14 bases map to TRBD2. Germline V lookup: CDR1 SSHAT, CDR2 FNYEAQ (reference sequence). V dropped 2 bases and J dropped 5; count of bases not matched to a gene: 10. The CDR3 length is 18 residues. CDR3 protein: CASSLRLAGGPTWETQYF. The CDR3 coding sequence is TGTGCCAGCAGCTTAAGACTAGCGGGAGGGCCAACATGGGAGACCCAGTACTTC.

To note about this clone: The sample carries other DNA sequences with the same CDR3. The CDR3 bases are TGTGCCAGCGGGGGAGAGACCCAGTACTTC. Its protein is CASGGETQYF. The chain carries TRBV7-9 and TRBJ2-5, with D perhaps being TRBD1 or TRBD2 (5 bases each). Germline loops: CDR1 SEHNR, CDR2 FQNEAQ (reference sequence). This CDR3 is 10 amino acids long. V lost 8 bases, J lost 4 bases, and 5 bases lay in between. The whole variable domain, filled in from reference TRBV7-9 and TRBJ2-5, reads DTGVSQNPRHKITKRGQNVTFRCDPISEHNRLYWYRQTLGQGPEFLTYFQNEAQLEKSRLLSDRFSAERPKGSFSTLEIQRTEQGDSAMYLCASGGETQYFGPGTRLLVL.

This sequence joins TRBV9 and TRBJ2-2; TRBD2 aligns across 9 bases. The CDR3 is 17 residues long. V was clipped by 3 bases and J by 4 bases; unmatched bases: 10. CDR1 SGDLS and CDR2 YYNGEE come from the germline V gene. The CDR3 nucleotides read TGTGCCAGCAGCGCTAGATTAGCGGGAGCTTCCACCGGGGAGCTGTTTTTT. Translating gives CASSARLAGASTGELFF.

The V gene is TRBV28, the J gene TRBJ1-4; weak D call: TRBD1 (5 bases). The CDR3 length is 14 residues. The germline V gene has CDR1 MDHEN and CDR2 SYDVKM. The germline V and J ends were trimmed by 5 bases and 8 bases, with 15 bases remaining between them. The CDR3: CASSGDSLGEKLFF. The CDR3 nucleotides read TGTGCCAGCAGTGGGGACTCCCTCGGAGAAAAACTGTTTTTT. Full variable domain (outside the CDR3, taken from reference TRBV28 and TRBJ1-4): DVKVTQSSRYLVKRTGEKVFLECVQDMDHENMFWYRQDPGLGLRLIYFSYDVKMKEKGDIPEGYSVSREKKERFSLILESASTNQTSMYLCASSGDSLGEKLFFGSGTQLSVL.

The chain links TRBV5-1 to TRBJ2-5; perhaps D is TRBD1 or TRBD2 (5 bases each). This CDR3 is 15 amino acids long. Per germline, CDR1 SGHRS and CDR2 YFSETQ. Trimming shortened V by 2 bases and J by 4 bases, and 15 bases separated the two germline ends. CDR3 sequence reads: CASSFDSRGGETQYF. The DNA of the CDR3 is TGCGCCAGCAGCTTCGACAGCCGGGGTGGAGAGACCCAGTACTTC.

V and J are TRBV6-6 and TRBJ2-1, with 15 bases lining up with TRBD2. The germline V gene has CDR1 MNHNY and CDR2 SVGAGI (reference sequence). V dropped 2 bases and J dropped 14; count of bases not matched to a gene: 10. This CDR3 contains 16 residues. This CDR3 is CASSYPWTSGRALEFF. The CDR3 bases are TGTGCCAGCAGTTACCCCTGGACTAGCGGGAGGGCGCTGGAGTTCTTC.

The V and J genes are TRBV18 and TRBJ1-1; D unclear. Per the germline V gene, CDR1 is KGHSH and CDR2 is LQKENI. The CDR3 is 13 residues long. The V end lost 4 bases, the J end lost 2 bases, and 8 bases lay between the germline ends. The CDR3 nucleotides are TGTGCCAGCTCACGCCTGGGTAACACTGAAGCTTTCTTT. Amino acids: CASSRLGNTEAFF.

V gene TRBV18 combines with J gene TRBJ2-4, with TRBD1 matching 8 bases. Germline loops: CDR1 KGHSH, CDR2 LQKENI. This CDR3 is built from 18 residues. V lost 0 bases to trimming and J lost 0 bases; unmatched junction nucleotides: 7. CDR3 amino acids: CASSPPNTGQGAKNIQYF. In nucleotides, the CDR3 is TGTGCCAGCTCACCACCGAACACCGGACAGGGAGCCAAAAACATTCAGTACTTC.